A selection of T cell receptor beta chains follows, all from one sample in a study of cytomegalovirus exposure and HLA in healthy donors. The method was immunoSEQ multiplex PCR; TCRdb's version includes in-frame clones alone and lacks a portion of them. The profile shows about 110,000 clones, around 80% of them singletons. The sequencing sample was made of PBMCs. The origin of the receptors is a male donor in good health and CMV-seronegative. The CDR3 runs from the conserved cysteine through the conserved F or W. A D gene is named only where the DNA matches it firmly. Expanded clones get a size class; other rows say once, few or many, or leave the size out.

>NA|TRBV7-9|NA|TRBJ1-1
TGTTCCAGCAGCTTAGCGGGGGCCACTGAAGCTTTCTTT
CSSSLAGATEAFF
>TRBD1|TRBV6-1|NA|TRBJ2-7
TGTGCCAGCAGCCGACAGGGAGACTACGAGCAGTACTTC
CASSRQGDYEQYF
>NA|TRBV7-9|NA|TRBJ2-5
TGTTCCAGCAGCTTAGAGGGGGAGACCCAGTACTTC
CSSSLEGETQYF
>NA|TRBV10-1|NA|TRBJ1-1
TGCGCCAGCAGTGAGTCAGCGGCGAACACTGAAGCTTTCTTT
CASSESAANTEAFF
>TRBD2|TRBV11-1|NA|TRBJ2-1
TGTGCCAGCAGCTCTCGACTAGCGGACCGCAATGAGCAGTTCTTC
CASSSRLADRNEQFF
>TRBD2|TRBV6-4|NA|TRBJ2-3
TGTGCCAGCAGTCTAGCGGGAGCGTCAGATACGCAGTATTTT
CASSLAGASDTQYF
>NA|TRBV28|NA|TRBJ2-5
TGTGCCAGCAGCCCCCCCCACTCCCAAGAGACCCAGTACTTC
CASSPPHSQETQYF
>TRBD1|TRBV18|NA|TRBJ1-2
TGTGCCAGCTCACCAGGGACAGGGGGTTCCTATGGCTACACCTTC
CASSPGTGGSYGYTF
>NA|TRBV11-3|NA|TRBJ2-7
TGTGCCAGCAGCTTGTCACAGGGCTACGAGCAGTACTTC
CASSLSQGYEQYF
>TRBD2|TRBV5-1|NA|TRBJ2-7
TGCGCCAGCAGCTTGGGAGCGGGAGTCTCCTACGAGCAGTACTTC
CASSLGAGVSYEQYF
>NA|TRBV19|NA|TRBJ2-3
TGTGCCAGTAGTTCATCGGGAGCCGGCACAGATACGCAGTATTTT
CASSSSGAGTDTQYF
>NA|TRBV27|few|TRBJ1-3
TGTGCCAGCAGTTTAAGGGGCTCTGGAAACACCATATATTTT
CASSLRGSGNTIYF
>NA|TRBV7-8|NA|TRBJ2-2
TGTGCCAGCAGCTCCCGCCTAAAGGTCAGGACAACAGGGACCGGGGAGCTGTTTTTT
CASSSRLKVRTTGTGELFF
>NA|TRBV5-1|NA|TRBJ1-1
TGCGCCAGCAGCTTGTACAGGACAGCGAACACTGAAGCTTTCTTT
CASSLYRTANTEAFF
>TRBD1|TRBV7-8|NA|TRBJ1-4
TGTGCCAGCAGGTCAGGGGGCTCGACTAATGAAAAACTGTTTTTT
CASRSGGSTNEKLFF
>TRBD1|TRBV11-2|once|TRBJ2-1
TGTGCCAGCAGCAAGGTACAGGGGATCGGGAATGAGCAGTTCTTC
CASSKVQGIGNEQFF
>NA|TRBV11-3|NA|TRBJ2-1
TGTGCCAGCAGTAAAGGGGCTGAGCAGTTCTTC
CASSKGAEQFF
>TRBD1|TRBV5-6|NA|TRBJ2-2
TGTGCCAGCAGCTCACCGGGACAGGGTGTGGGGCAGTACACCGGGGAGCTGTTTTTT
CASSSPGQGVGQYTGELFF
>TRBD2|TRBV4-1|NA|TRBJ2-7
TGCGCCAGCAGCCCCCAACACCGACTAGCGGGAGACGAGCAGTACTTC
CASSPQHRLAGDEQYF
>NA|TRBV6-1|NA|TRBJ1-5
TGTGCCAGCAGACGACCAGGGCCAAATCAGCCCCAGCATTTT
CASRRPGPNQPQHF
>TRBD1|TRBV10-3|NA|TRBJ2-1
TGTGCCATCAGGGGGACAGGGGGTACGCATGAGCAGTTCTTC
CAIRGTGGTHEQFF
>NA|TRBV9|NA|TRBJ1-3
TGTGCCAGCAGCCTAGGAGATTGGACAGTCTCTGGAAACACCATATATTTT
CASSLGDWTVSGNTIYF
>TRBD1|TRBV9|once|TRBJ2-5
TGTGCCAGCAGCGTAGGTGGCCCACAGGGGGCTCAGACCCAGTACTTC
CASSVGGPQGAQTQYF
>NA|TRBV6-5|few|TRBJ1-5
TGTGCCAGCAGTTGGGAGAGCAATCAGCCCCAGCATTTT
CASSWESNQPQHF
>NA|TRBV5-1|NA|TRBJ2-6
TGCGTCAGCAGCTCCAGCACAGGCTCTGGGGCCAACGTCCTGACTTTC
CVSSSSTGSGANVLTF
>TRBD1|TRBV7-9|few|TRBJ1-4
TGTGCCAGCAGCCCCAAGGACAGGGGGCGGCTTAAACTGTTTTTT
CASSPKDRGRLKLFF
>NA|TRBV19|NA|TRBJ1-4
TGTGCCAGTAGTATAGCAGGAACTAATGAAAAACTGTTTTTT
CASSIAGTNEKLFF
>NA|TRBV5-1|NA|TRBJ2-6
TGCGCCAGCAGCTTCGACAGCTCTGGGGCCAACGTCCTGACTTTC
CASSFDSSGANVLTF
>TRBD1|TRBV11-3|NA|TRBJ2-5
TGTGCCAGCAGCTTAAGGGGGCTGGAGACCCAGTACTTC
CASSLRGLETQYF
>NA|TRBV21-1|few|TRBJ2-1
TGTGCCGGGTGGACAACCTCCTACAATGAGCAGTTCTTC
CAGWTTSYNEQFF
>NA|TRBV5-6|NA|TRBJ2-7
TGTGCCAGCAGCTTGGTGGCAAACCCCTACGAGCAGTACTTC
CASSLVANPYEQYF
>NA|TRBV28|NA|TRBJ1-5
TGTGCCAGCAGTCTGCAGGGTAATCAGCCCCAGCATTTT
CASSLQGNQPQHF
>NA|TRBV27|NA|TRBJ1-1
TGTGCCAGCAGTTTATCGGGACTCAACACTGAAGCTTTCTTT
CASSLSGLNTEAFF
>TRBD1|TRBV30|NA|TRBJ2-7
TGTGCCTGGAGTGTACGGACAGGGGGTTTAGACGAGCAGTACTTC
CAWSVRTGGLDEQYF
>NA|TRBV10-2|NA|TRBJ1-1
TGCGCCAGCAGTGCAGAGAGGGTGGCTGAAGCTTTCTTT
CASSAERVAEAFF